This T cell receptor (beta chain) comes out of a study of T-cell memory formation after mild COVID-19. TCRdb reprocessed the 5' RACE reads with MiXCR, giving one entry per CDR3 protein. The data contain fewer than 450,000 distinct CDR3 sequences, 24% of them singletons. Trimming shortened V by 0 bases and J by 0 bases, and 8 bases separated the two germline ends. The CDR3 loop spans 14 amino acids. CDR1 and CDR2 from the germline V gene are DFQATT and SNEGSKA (reference sequence). Source material: PBMCs or a T cell subset sorted from them (not recorded which). This sequence was found in an adult woman who had mild COVID-19 (a few samples of this study predate the infection). Cell type and time point are not known. The genes are TRBV20-1 and TRBJ1-1; unclear D gene. The CDR3 protein is CSARDPPMNTEAFF. Here the CDR3 DNA reads TGCAGTGCTAGAGATCCCCCTATGAACACTGAAGCTTTCTTT.